These T cell receptor beta chains were read from a single sample in a study of cytomegalovirus exposure and HLA in healthy donors. Some clones are missing from TCRdb's copy, which holds only in-frame ones; the method was immunoSEQ multiplex PCR. The sample yields under 250,000 clones, about 81% seen once. The sequenced sample consisted of PBMCs. The source of these receptors is a man aged 35 to 55 in good health and CMV-seropositive. CDR3s include the opening cysteine and the closing phenylalanine or tryptophan. The order of the fields is clone size, V gene, J gene, D gene, CDR3 protein, CDR3 DNA. The D gene is left open where the match is weak. Rows give clone size only sometimes, using once, few, many, or a class for an expanded clone.

.,TRBV19,TRBJ2-1,.,CASSITGTNEQFF,TGTGCCAGTAGTATAACAGGTACCAATGAGCAGTTCTTC
.,TRBV6-6,TRBJ2-2,.,CASRPPGGWNTGELFF,TGTGCCAGCAGACCCCCTGGGGGGTGGAACACCGGGGAGCTGTTTTTT
.,TRBV30,TRBJ1-3,.,CAWSREYPGNTIYF,TGTGCCTGGAGCAGGGAATATCCTGGAAACACCATATATTTT
.,TRBV2,TRBJ1-3,.,CASSGQGNTIYF,TGTGCCAGCAGTGGACAAGGAAACACCATATATTTT
.,TRBV28,TRBJ1-1,.,CASSPPMRAQNTEAFF,TGTGCCAGCAGTCCCCCTATGAGGGCACAAAACACTGAAGCTTTCTTT
few,TRBV30,TRBJ1-3,.,CAWSRTGVPGNTIYF,TGTGCCTGGAGTAGGACGGGGGTCCCTGGAAACACCATATATTTT
.,TRBV6-5,TRBJ1-2,.,CASSYGDTGLWGYTF,TGTGCCAGCAGTTACGGGGACACGGGCCTTTGGGGCTACACCTTC
.,TRBV7-3,TRBJ2-2,.,CASSPGAGELFF,TGTGCCAGCAGCCCGGGGGCCGGGGAGCTGTTTTTT
.,TRBV5-1,TRBJ2-7,TRBD2,CASSLITGRLGDEQYF,TGCGCCAGCAGCTTGATTACCGGGAGGTTAGGGGACGAGCAGTACTTC
.,TRBV6-6,TRBJ1-5,.,CATYGQKDSNQPQHF,TGTGCCACTTACGGACAGAAAGATAGCAATCAGCCCCAGCATTTT
.,TRBV14,TRBJ2-7,TRBD2,CASSQEWTSGPLSYEQYF,TGTGCCAGCAGCCAAGAGTGGACTAGCGGGCCCCTTTCCTACGAGCAGTACTTC
few,TRBV18,TRBJ1-1,.,CASSPPRGGTEAFF,TGTGCCAGCTCACCACCTCGAGGGGGCACTGAAGCTTTCTTT
.,TRBV6-5,TRBJ1-5,.,CASSYSKVGRQPQHF,TGTGCCAGCAGTTACTCGAAAGTAGGGAGGCAGCCCCAGCATTTT
few,TRBV19,TRBJ2-5,.,CASSIAGGRETQYF,TGTGCCAGTAGTATAGCTGGGGGCAGGGAGACCCAGTACTTC
few,TRBV6-1,TRBJ1-5,.,CASSETAYNQPQHF,TGTGCCAGCAGTGAAACCGCGTACAATCAGCCCCAGCATTTT
.,TRBV4-2,TRBJ1-2,.,CASSQDMGAPYGYTF,TGTGCCAGCAGCCAAGATATGGGAGCCCCCTATGGCTACACCTTC
once,TRBV5-4,TRBJ2-5,.,CASSPGLQETQYF,TGTGCCAGCAGCCCGGGACTTCAAGAGACCCAGTACTTC
.,TRBV29-1,TRBJ1-1,TRBD1,CSVGIQGTNTEAFF,TGCAGCGTTGGCATACAGGGGACAAACACTGAAGCTTTCTTT
few,TRBV6-1,TRBJ1-3,TRBD1,CASSDPGQGNTIYF,TGTGCCAGCAGTGACCCGGGACAGGGGAACACCATATATTTT
once,TRBV5-1,TRBJ2-3,.,CASNFGGASTDTQYF,TGCGCCAGCAACTTTGGGGGCGCCAGCACAGATACGCAGTATTTT
.,TRBV15,TRBJ2-7,TRBD1,CATSKGQVTSYEQYF,TGTGCCACCAGCAAAGGACAGGTTACTTCCTACGAGCAGTACTTC
.,TRBV25-1,TRBJ1-3,.,CASSLSESGNTIYF,TGTGCCAGCAGTCTAAGTGAGTCTGGAAACACCATATATTTT
.,TRBV2,TRBJ1-5,.,CASCDRLGQPQHF,TGTGCCAGCTGCGACAGGTTGGGCCAGCCCCAGCATTTT
once,TRBV29-1,TRBJ2-4,TRBD1,CSVGTGENIQYF,TGCAGCGTTGGGACAGGCGAAAACATTCAGTACTTC
.,TRBV7-3,TRBJ2-1,TRBD2,CASSLVASGNNEQFF,TGTGCCAGCAGCTTAGTTGCTAGCGGCAACAATGAGCAGTTCTTC
.,TRBV10-3,TRBJ2-1,.,CAISGRTIPDEQFF,TGTGCCATCAGTGGTAGGACTATTCCGGATGAGCAGTTCTTC
.,TRBV5-1,TRBJ1-4,.,CASSERGIRNEKLFF,TGCGCCAGCAGCGAACGGGGGATTCGAAATGAAAAACTGTTTTTT
.,TRBV29-1,TRBJ2-1,TRBD2,CSPTGLAGAGEQFF,TGCAGCCCGACCGGACTAGCGGGAGCGGGTGAGCAGTTCTTC
.,TRBV7-9,TRBJ1-4,.,CASEGREATNEKLFF,TGTGCCAGCGAGGGGAGGGAGGCAACTAATGAAAAACTGTTTTTT
few,TRBV7-2,TRBJ1-3,TRBD1,CASSPGTAGNTIYF,TGTGCCAGCAGCCCGGGGACAGCTGGAAACACCATATATTTT
few,TRBV18,TRBJ2-7,TRBD2,CASSPGLAGGFSYEQYF,TGTGCCAGCTCGCCGGGACTAGCGGGAGGTTTCTCCTACGAGCAGTACTTC
.,TRBV6-1,TRBJ2-3,.,CASSEQGDTQYF,TGTGCCAGCAGTGAACAGGGAGATACGCAGTATTTT
.,TRBV2,TRBJ1-4,TRBD1,CASKARTGGNEKLFF,TGTGCCAGCAAGGCGCGGACAGGGGGCAATGAAAAACTGTTTTTT